Presented here are 25 T cell receptor beta chains from one specimen sequenced in a study of cytomegalovirus exposure and HLA in healthy donors listed by TCRdb under 2017. To prepare the library, the immunoSEQ multiplex PCR assay was applied. For the multiplex PCR, a mixture combining 60 forward primers for TCR Vbeta segments and 13 reverse primers for TCR Jbeta segments was used. TCRdb carries this immuneACCESS record with in-frame sequences only. Its versions omit some clonotypes, under half of them owing to an unresolved V gene in the studies checked, with the rest unexplained. Counted in this sample were 170,000 or so clones; 80% of them appeared once. The ten largest account for 0.5% to 0.8% of the sample. Sequencing used PBMCs. Source of these receptors: a boy aged 5-17 years in good health and CMV-seronegative.

A few counts support this clone. The rearrangement links TRBV6-1 to TRBJ2-2; the match to TRBD2 covers 7 bases. Trimming took 1 base from V and 5 from J; bases not matched to a gene: 4. CDR1 MNHNS and CDR2 SASEGT come from the germline V gene. The CDR3 has 15 residues. DNA for the CDR3: TGTGCCAGCAGTGAAGGGACTAGTATGACCGGGGAGCTGTTTTTT. It encodes CASSEGTSMTGELFF.

V and J are TRBV2 and TRBJ1-5; D not resolved. This CDR3 region has 10 residues. In germline, CDR1 is SNHLY, CDR2 FYNNEI. Deletions cut 9 bases from V and 7 bases from J, with 7 bases between. The CDR3 loop is CASGWQPQHF. CDR3 DNA: TGTGCCAGTGGCTGGCAGCCCCAGCATTTT.

This clone was observed once. The chain carries TRBV18 and TRBJ1-1; 9 bases are shared with TRBD1. The V gene's germline CDR1 is KGHSH and CDR2 LQKENI. The V gene end was trimmed by 5 bases and the J gene end by 8 bases; junction bases not matched to a gene: 9. This CDR3 contains 14 residues. DNA of the CDR3: TGTGCCAGCTCATCCCGGGACAGGGCTAAGGAAGCTTTCTTT. This gives the protein CASSSRDRAKEAFF.

The chain joins TRBV5-8 to TRBJ1-2; D is undetermined. The germline CDR1 and CDR2 sequences are SGHTS and YDEGEE. This CDR3 has 15 residues. The ends were cut back, 4 bases at V and 0 bases at J, with 13 bases in the middle. CDR3: CASSLPIYANYGYTF. In nucleotides, the CDR3 is TGTGCCAGCAGCCTGCCGATCTACGCTAACTATGGCTACACCTTC.

J is TRBJ1-2 and V is TRBV19, with 8 positions matching TRBD1. This CDR3 region has 14 residues. Per germline, CDR1 LNHDA and CDR2 SQIVND (reference sequence). Unmatched junction bases numbered 9, after V lost 8 bases and J lost 4 bases. The chain's CDR3 is CASWFRGQGYGYTF. The CDR3 bases are TGTGCCAGTTGGTTCCGAGGACAGGGCTATGGCTACACCTTC.

The chain carries TRBV30 and TRBJ1-6, with D unclear. This CDR3 has 19 residues. V lost 3 bases, J lost 7 bases, and 28 bases lay in between. Per the germline V gene, CDR1 is GTSNPN and CDR2 is SVGIG (reference sequence). CDR3 coding DNA: TGTGCCTGGAGCGAGCCCATAGTCTCCTTGCCTATAGTGAATTCACCCCTCCACTTT. It is translated as CAWSEPIVSLPIVNSPLHF.

This sequence joins TRBV9 and TRBJ2-3, with 10 positions matching TRBD1. The germline gives CDR1 SGDLS, CDR2 YYNGEE. V trimming: 2 bases; J trimming: 3 bases; junction bases outside the gene matches: 9. The CDR3 sequence is 17 residues long. CDR3 DNA sequence: TGTGCCAGCAGCGTGACTCCGGGACAGGGGATAACAGATACGCAGTATTTT. Protein sequence: CASSVTPGQGITDTQYF.

The chain couples TRBV7-8 to TRBJ2-7, with 9 bases fitting TRBD1. With 0 bases clipped from V and 1 base from J, the junction kept 4 bases outside the gene matches. CDR1 is SGHVS, CDR2 FQNEAQ, per germline. The CDR3 contains 16 residues. As DNA, the CDR3 is TGTGCCAGCAGCTTAGCAAGGACAGGGGCGTCCTACGAGCAGTACTTC. Amino acids: CASSLARTGASYEQYF.

The chain is built from TRBV7-9 and TRBJ1-2; D ambiguous. This CDR3 spans 15 amino acids. CDR1 is SEHNR and CDR2 is FQNEAQ in the germline V gene (reference sequence). V was clipped by 5 bases and J by 1 base, with 14 bases between them. This CDR3 reads CASSALHGLNYGYTF. In DNA form, the CDR3 reads TGTGCCAGCAGCGCCCTTCATGGACTTAACTATGGCTACACCTTC.

The chain employs TRBV2 and TRBJ1-2, with D tentatively TRBD1 (5 bases). V was trimmed by 2 bases and J by 6 bases, leaving 13 bases between them. CDR3 length equals 14 residues. Germline CDR1 is SNHLY and CDR2 is FYNNEI. The CDR3 DNA follows: TGTGCCAGCAGTGAATATACAGGATGGGATGGCTACACCTTC. Its translation is CASSEYTGWDGYTF.

The chain uses TRBV5-1 and TRBJ2-2; 9 bases map to TRBD1. Trimming at V came to 3 bases and at J to 6 bases, leaving 12 bases not matched to a gene. This CDR3 has 17 amino acids. Germline-derived CDR1 and CDR2 are SGHRS and YFSETQ. CDR3 protein: CASSSRWGQGGPGELFF. DNA for the CDR3: TGCGCCAGCAGCTCACGGTGGGGACAGGGTGGTCCCGGGGAGCTGTTTTTT.

V usage is TRBV2 and J usage is TRBJ1-2, with D possibly matching TRBD1 (6 bases). CDR1 and CDR2 (germline): SNHLY, FYNNEI. Trimming removed 7 bases from V and 4 bases from J, with 16 bases in between. There are 14 residues in the CDR3. The CDR3 region is CASTETGGSYGYTF. DNA for the CDR3: TGTGCCAGCACCGAAACGGGGGGCTCCTATGGCTACACCTTC.

This chain uses TRBV6-1 with TRBJ1-1; D call uncertain. The CDR3 spans 14 residues. V lost 1 base and J 12 bases, leaving 18 bases between the germline ends. CDR1 is MNHNS, CDR2 SASEGT, per germline. The CDR3 spells CASSEGSESGEPFF. CDR3 nucleotides: TGTGCCAGCAGTGAAGGATCGGAGAGTGGCGAACCTTTCTTT.

The genes are TRBV30 and TRBJ1-1; weak D call: TRBD1 (5 bases). The germline CDR1 and CDR2 sequences are GTSNPN and SVGIG (reference sequence). Trimming pared 3 bases from V and 7 bases from J, leaving 12 bases between. The CDR3 runs 12 residues. The CDR3 nucleotides read TGTGCCTGGAGGGTCACAGGAGTTGAAGCTTTCTTT. Protein product: CAWRVTGVEAFF.

The chain carries TRBV9 and TRBJ1-1; 7 bases are a match to TRBD1. The J segment lost 0 bases and the V segment lost 0 bases, leaving 8 bases of the junction unmatched. CDR1 is SGDLS and CDR2 is YYNGEE in the germline V gene. The CDR3 totals 17 residues. The CDR3 sequence is CASSVVFGDSMNTEAFF. CDR3 coding DNA: TGTGCCAGCAGCGTAGTCTTCGGGGACAGCATGAACACTGAAGCTTTCTTT.

V usage is TRBV9 and J usage is TRBJ2-7; TRBD2 might be the D (5 bases). This CDR3 comprises 13 residues. The V and J ends lost 4 bases and 5 bases respectively, with 13 bases between them. Germline V CDR1 and CDR2: SGDLS, YYNGEE. DNA for the CDR3: TGTGCCAGCAGCAGGCGTGGAGCGGACGAGCAGTACTTC. Its protein product is CASSRRGADEQYF.

The chain couples TRBV19 to TRBJ1-1; possibly TRBD1 for D (5 bases). The ends were cut back, 1 base at V and 5 bases at J, with 11 bases in the middle. CDR3 length equals 14 residues. CDR1 and CDR2 from the germline V gene are LNHDA and SQIVND (reference sequence). The CDR3 region has the DNA TGTGCCAGTAGTATAGGGGGGGAAGGAACTGAAGCTTTCTTT. Its translation is CASSIGGEGTEAFF. Based on the CDR3 plus reference TRBV19 and TRBJ1-1, the full variable domain is DGGITQSPKYLFRKEGQNVTLSCEQNLNHDAMYWYRQDPGQGLRLIYYSQIVNDFQKGDIAEGYSVSREKKESFPLTVTSAQKNPTAFYLCASSIGGEGTEAFFGQGTRLTVV.

V usage is TRBV7-3 and J usage is TRBJ1-2, with 7 bases aligning to TRBD1. J gave up 4 bases and V 5 bases, and 13 bases lay outside the gene matches. The CDR3 has 16 amino acids. The germline V gene has CDR1 SGHTA and CDR2 FQGTGA. The CDR3 sequence is CASSPYRGSLPYGYTF. Written as DNA, the CDR3 is TGTGCCAGCAGCCCATACAGGGGCTCCCTCCCCTATGGCTACACCTTC.

The chain links TRBV19 to TRBJ1-2; tentative D call: TRBD1 (5 bases). V was pared by 3 bases and J by 0 bases, with 14 bases between. Germline-derived CDR1 and CDR2 are LNHDA and SQIVND (reference sequence). The CDR3 consists of 16 residues. In DNA, the CDR3 is TGTGCCAGTAGTATCATAAGACAGAGCTCTAACTATGGCTACACCTTC. As protein: CASSIIRQSSNYGYTF.

The chain uses TRBV30 and TRBJ1-2, with D possibly TRBD1 on 6 matching bases. Germline CDR1 and CDR2: GTSNPN and SVGIG (reference sequence). The CDR3 totals 14 residues. The V and J ends lost 3 bases and 6 bases respectively, with 17 bases between them. CDR3 bases: TGTGCCTGGAGCGGCGGTTACAGGGTCGATGGCTACACCTTC. Protein: CAWSGGYRVDGYTF.

This rearrangement joins TRBV4-1 to TRBJ1-5; D uncertain. The CDR3 runs 16 residues. Germline assignment: CDR1 MGHRA and CDR2 YSYEKL. Trimming removed 1 base at V and 3 bases at J, with 13 bases between. This chain's CDR3 is CASSQGDLIFNQPQHF. For the CDR3, the DNA is TGCGCCAGCAGCCAAGGCGACTTGATTTTCAATCAGCCCCAGCATTTT.

The rearrangement joins TRBV21-1 to TRBJ2-7; the table's D call of TRBD1 was not tested on the DNA. TRBV21-1 is assigned pseudogene status. The CDR3 spans 18 residues. CDR3 amino acids: CASTLKGPTGTGHYEQYF. In DNA form, the CDR3 reads TGTGCCAGCACTTTAAAGGGCCCAACCGGGACAGGCCATTACGAGCAGTACTTC.

The rearrangement uses TRBV30 and TRBJ1-5; 7 bases match TRBD1. With V trimmed by 7 bases and J by 6 bases, 6 bases remained unmatched. The CDR3 runs 12 residues. Germline V gives CDR1 GTSNPN, CDR2 SVGIG (reference sequence). The CDR3 region has the DNA TGTGCCTTCGACAGGGAAGGTCAGCCCCAGCATTTT. Its translation: CAFDREGQPQHF.

CDR3 DNA: TGTGCCATCAGCCGGGACAGGGCGAACACCGGGGAGCTGTTTTTT. This codes for CAISRDRANTGELFF. The rearrangement links TRBV10-3 to TRBJ2-2, with 9 bases fitting TRBD1. Germline loops: CDR1 ENHRY, CDR2 SYGVKD. Trimming cost V 6 bases and J 0 bases; bases outside gene matches: 2. The CDR3 loop spans 15 amino acids.

The rearrangement uses TRBV13 and TRBJ1-2; TRBD1 matches at 8 bases. Looked up from germline, CDR1 is PRHDT and CDR2 is FYEKMQ (reference sequence). The CDR3 consists of 15 residues. The J segment lost 2 bases and the V segment lost 3 bases, leaving 5 bases of the junction unmatched. CDR3 residues: CASSLWGQVNYGYTF. The DNA for the CDR3 is TGTGCCAGCAGCTTGTGGGGACAGGTGAACTATGGCTACACCTTC.